This T cell receptor (beta chain) is drawn from a study of cytomegalovirus exposure and HLA in healthy donors. Regarding the study as a whole: The investigators catalogued 150 to 200 TCR beta chains as cytomegalovirus-associated. Later on, an analysis showed TCR association rates differing by HLA locus, with DRB1 the most and HLA-C the fewest.

The CDR3 extends over 13 amino acids. V lost 2 bases and J lost 2, with 6 bases in between. Germline CDR1 and CDR2: MNHNS and SASEGT. The PCR was carried out with 60 Vbeta primers and 13 Jbeta primers. Libraries were prepared by immunoSEQ multiplex PCR; TCRdb keeps only in-frame clonotypes and omits some of them. The sample shows about 120,000 clones, about three quarters of them seen only once. For this clone: What it binds is not known.

The receptor was derived from a woman between 40 and 50 years old in good health and CMV-seronegative. Sample: PBMCs. The chain uses TRBV6-1 and TRBJ1-1; unclear D gene. The CDR3 spells CASSERVNTEAFF. The CDR3 DNA sequence: TGTGCCAGCAGTGAACGGGTTAACACTGAAGCTTTCTTT.